Sequencing of this T cell receptor (beta chain) was carried out in a study of shared clonotypes between healthy human individuals. Study context: The study drew on two women and a few men aged 18 to 49 as donors. Study-wide findings and caveats: It was expected that sequencing depth would affect clonotype sharing among donors.

The table lists this clone with a count of one. Antigen unknown. The assay was carried out at the deep level. Some 32,000 T cell genomes, or about 0.2 ug DNA, went into the sorted-subset replicate PCRs. Generated by immunoSEQ multiplex PCR, the TCRdb table keeps only in-frame clones and is missing some. The table has roughly 1,800,000 clones, less than 95% seen once. Naive CD8 cells comprised CD45RO-negative, CCR7-positively selected cells, excluding terminally differentiated effector memory CD45RA+ cells. Between the trimmed V and J ends, which lost 10 bases and 4 bases, there was a span of 23 bases. CDR3 length: 15 residues. Germline CDR1 and CDR2: ENHRY and SYGVKD.

This chain links TRBV10-3 with TRBJ2-7; the D gene is possibly TRBD2 (6 bases). The clonotype originates from a young man in good health. The material sequenced was naive CD8+ T cells sorted from blood. DNA for the CDR3: TGTGCCACCCTCAATTACGGGGGTATTATATACGAGCAGTACTTC. It translates to CATLNYGGIIYEQYF.